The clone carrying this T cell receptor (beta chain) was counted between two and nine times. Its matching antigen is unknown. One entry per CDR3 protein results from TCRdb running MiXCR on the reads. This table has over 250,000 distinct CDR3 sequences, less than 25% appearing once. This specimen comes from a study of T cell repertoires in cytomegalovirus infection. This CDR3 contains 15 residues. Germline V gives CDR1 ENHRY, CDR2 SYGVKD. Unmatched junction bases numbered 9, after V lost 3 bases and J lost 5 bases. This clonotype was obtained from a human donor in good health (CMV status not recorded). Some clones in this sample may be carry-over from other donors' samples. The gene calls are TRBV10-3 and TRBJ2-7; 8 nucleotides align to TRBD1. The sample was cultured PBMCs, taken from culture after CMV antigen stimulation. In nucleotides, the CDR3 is TGTGCCATCAGTGACTCGGACAGGGTCTTCGACGAGCAGTACTTC. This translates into CAISDSDRVFDEQYF.